This TCR beta chain was captured in a study of immune evolution from preneoplasia to lung adenocarcinoma. V lost 1 base and J lost 7, with 11 bases in between. Germline V gene sequence: CDR1 SEHNR, CDR2 FQNEAQ (reference sequence). The CDR3 spans 14 residues. Each case's diagnosis was confirmed by two pathologists on H&E. This table comes from immunoSEQ multiplex PCR, and its TCRdb copy is limited to in-frame clones, with some not included. The sample shows fewer than 1,500 clones, 65% to 80% of them seen only once. Specimen: FFPE atypical adenomatous hyperplasia tissue from the lung. Documented subset: atypical adenomatous hyperplasia (AAH), lung preneoplasia. The gene calls are TRBV7-9 and TRBJ2-1; D not resolved. The TCR sequence derives from a person aged 65-85 years with lung adenocarcinoma. The CDR3: CASSLVTGQNEQFF. DNA of the CDR3: TGTGCCAGCAGCTTAGTGACTGGTCAGAATGAGCAGTTCTTC.